Listed here are 4 T cell receptor beta chains from one sample, sequenced in a study of vaccination and CD4 T cells after COVID-19. Antigen specificity for these receptors is unknown. Documented treatment: approximately 11-day PBMC culture with coronavirus spike peptide pools or control peptides (ViraFEST assay). Pre-COVID-19 pandemic sampling (2011-2018) yielded the unexposed donor's CD4+ T cells. Oncomine TCR Beta short-read sequencing was applied to DNA from cultured CD4+ T cells. MiXCR, run by TCRdb on the PCR reads, gives a single entry per CDR3 protein. The repertoire includes fewer than 8,000 distinct CDR3 sequences, around 50% of them detected once, and roughly 23% sits in the top ten. Sequenced material: CD4+ T cells from blood, cultured in vitro. All receptors come from a human donor in good health.

V gene TRBV11-1 combines with J gene TRBJ1-6; D remains unclear. The CDR3 extends over 13 amino acids. Germline assignment: CDR1 SGHAT and CDR2 FQDESV (reference sequence). V lost 2 bases and J lost 9, with 8 bases in between. The CDR3 nucleotides read TGTGCCAGCAGCTTAAGTTCCGGTTCACCCCTCCACTTT. This translates into CASSLSSGSPLHF.

The V gene is TRBV25-1, the J gene TRBJ1-2; TRBD1 matches 9 bases. The germline CDR1 and CDR2 sequences are MGHDK and SYGVNS. Trimming removed 4 bases from V and 7 bases from J; junction bases left unmatched: 7. CDR3 length: 14 residues. CDR3 amino acids: CASSATGGVFGYTF. The CDR3 nucleotides are TGTGCCAGCAGTGCCACAGGGGGCGTTTTTGGCTACACCTTC.

The gene calls are TRBV14 and TRBJ2-3; 7 nucleotides align to TRBD2. Looked up from germline, CDR1 is SGHDN and CDR2 is FVKESK. This CDR3 has 15 amino acids. V lost 4 bases and J lost 3; bases outside the gene matches: 7. CDR3 nucleotides: TGTGCCAGCAGCCCCGACTGGCGGGAGACAGATACGCAGTATTTT. Translating it yields CASSPDWRETDTQYF.

This clonotype showed up just once. The chain employs TRBV14 and TRBJ2-7; 7 bases map to TRBD1. This CDR3 spans 15 amino acids. With 4 bases clipped from V and 3 bases from J, the junction kept 9 bases outside the gene matches. Looked up from germline, CDR1 is SGHDN and CDR2 is FVKESK. The CDR3 DNA follows: TGTGCCAGCAGCCTCTCGATGGGGACAGTCTACGAGCAGTACTTC. Amino acid sequence: CASSLSMGTVYEQYF.